Included here is one T cell receptor (beta chain) sequence, with context. No antigen is known for it. Qualities for individual bases were not recorded, and no much larger clone is one base off. The data were taken from a study of regulatory T cells in long-lasting Graves disease (dated by TCRdb to the early 2020s). General notes on the study: Persistent Graves' disease meant more than 5 years of antithyroid drug treatment with TSH receptor autoantibodies that stayed positive. A total of around 35 samples underwent TCR sequencing, from roughly 13 patients with persistent Graves' disease and roughly 20 patients with newly diagnosed Graves' disease. On average, persistent Graves' disease patients in the clinical cohort had been on antithyroid drugs for eight to twelve years. The study was registered as a clinical trial and conducted in China. This study used TCR sequencing and RNA sequencing of peripheral blood to compare persistent Graves' disease patients against newly diagnosed Graves' disease patients.

Trimming leaves V shorter by 4 bases and J shorter by 1 base, with the junction holding 9 bases beyond the gene matches. CDR1 and CDR2, looked up from the germline V gene, are SGHDN and FVKESK. The CDR3 runs 16 residues from the cysteine to the phenylalanine. Only the CDR3 portion is preserved as DNA: 48 bases, with reading frame beginning at the first base. The paper as a whole reports these results and caveats: More public clonotypes were shared among persistent patients (under 3,000) than among newly diagnosed patients (more than 900). Preferential use of TRBV28, TRBJ1-2 and TRBJ2-5 was observed in persistent disease, whereas TRBV20-1 and TRBJ2-1 were favored in newly diagnosed disease. The authors acknowledged the small sample size as a limitation that may reduce accuracy. Because the primary lesion, thyroid tissue, could not be accessed, the study looked at peripheral blood alone. Compared with newly diagnosed patients, patients with persistent Graves' disease had lower TCR Shannon entropy and fewer highly expanded clones, which suggests clonal expansion. Sequencing and analysis were restricted to the TCR beta chain.

The library was made by multiplex PCR. Sequencing relied on an Illumina HiSeq 4000. To build TCR beta libraries, CDR3 regions were amplified by Arm-PCR using iRepertoire HTBI primers. Gel purification was performed on PCR products prior to sequencing. The published analysis was carried out like this. Gene usage analysis of CDR3 amino acid clonotypes relied on the roughly 60 TRBV and around 14 TRBJ segments identified across samples. Filtered high-quality paired reads were merged into contigs using COPE and FqMerger. BLAST was used to align contigs to IMGT TRBV, TRBD and TRBJ reference genes, with CDR3 defined following IMGT. Any clonotype with a frequency above 0.1% was counted as a highly expanded clone. Repertoire diversity was measured by Shannon entropy, and V-J evenness by the Gini coefficient. Public clonotypes were defined as clonotypes shared by more than one individual. Using fastp at Q25 and MiXCR, TCRdb reprocessed the public reads and kept productive beta chains. CDR3 protein sequences are deduplicated, and each keeps its most common genes and DNA. None of the V and J calls come from the authors' own analysis; TCRdb made them. Counted in this sample were about 470,000 distinct CDR3 sequences; 20% to 25% of them appeared once. The biggest ten clones account for roughly 7% of the sample.

The time point tag for this specimen amounts to: persistent/refractory GD, antithyroid drugs over 5 years with positive TRAb. RNA was extracted from PBMCs in TRIzol for both TCR sequencing and RNA sequencing. Graves' disease was diagnosed according to American Thyroid Association guidelines. Recruitment of patients was carried out at an endocrinology department in Xi'an, China. From each patient, around 9.3 milliliters of peripheral blood was collected into an EDTA anticoagulant tube. PBMCs were isolated by Ficoll Paque Plus density gradient separation without further T cell sorting. An Agilent 2100 Bioanalyzer and agarose gel were used to check RNA quality, while a NanoDrop 2000 measured RNA concentration.

This clonotype originated in a female donor with Graves disease. The sequences come from peripheral blood mononuclear cells (PBMCs), collected when the disease was refractory, from a patient treated with antithyroid drugs. The chain is encoded by TRBV14 joined to TRBJ2-7; 8 bases in the middle match TRBD2. CDR3 sequence: CASSPGPSGPSYEQYF. The bases are TGTGCCAGCAGCCCGGGTCCTAGCGGGCCTTCCTACGAGCAGTACTTC.